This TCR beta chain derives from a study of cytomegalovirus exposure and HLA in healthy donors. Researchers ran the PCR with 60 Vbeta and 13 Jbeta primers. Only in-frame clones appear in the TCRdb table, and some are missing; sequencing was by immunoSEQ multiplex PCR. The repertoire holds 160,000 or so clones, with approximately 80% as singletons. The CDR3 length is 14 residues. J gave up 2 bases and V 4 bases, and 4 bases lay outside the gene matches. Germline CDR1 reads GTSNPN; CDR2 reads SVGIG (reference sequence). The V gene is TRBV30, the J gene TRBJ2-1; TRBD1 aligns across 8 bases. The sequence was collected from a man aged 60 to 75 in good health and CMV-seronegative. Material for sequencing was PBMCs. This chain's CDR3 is CAWTIQGAYNEQFF. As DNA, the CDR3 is TGTGCCTGGACCATACAGGGGGCCTACAATGAGCAGTTCTTC. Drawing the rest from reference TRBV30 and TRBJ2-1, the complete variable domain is SQTIHQWPATLVQPVGSPLSLECTVEGTSNPNLYWYRQAAGRGLQLLFYSVGIGQISSEVPQNLSASRPQDRQFILSSKKLLLSDSGFYLCAWTIQGAYNEQFFGPGTRLTVL.